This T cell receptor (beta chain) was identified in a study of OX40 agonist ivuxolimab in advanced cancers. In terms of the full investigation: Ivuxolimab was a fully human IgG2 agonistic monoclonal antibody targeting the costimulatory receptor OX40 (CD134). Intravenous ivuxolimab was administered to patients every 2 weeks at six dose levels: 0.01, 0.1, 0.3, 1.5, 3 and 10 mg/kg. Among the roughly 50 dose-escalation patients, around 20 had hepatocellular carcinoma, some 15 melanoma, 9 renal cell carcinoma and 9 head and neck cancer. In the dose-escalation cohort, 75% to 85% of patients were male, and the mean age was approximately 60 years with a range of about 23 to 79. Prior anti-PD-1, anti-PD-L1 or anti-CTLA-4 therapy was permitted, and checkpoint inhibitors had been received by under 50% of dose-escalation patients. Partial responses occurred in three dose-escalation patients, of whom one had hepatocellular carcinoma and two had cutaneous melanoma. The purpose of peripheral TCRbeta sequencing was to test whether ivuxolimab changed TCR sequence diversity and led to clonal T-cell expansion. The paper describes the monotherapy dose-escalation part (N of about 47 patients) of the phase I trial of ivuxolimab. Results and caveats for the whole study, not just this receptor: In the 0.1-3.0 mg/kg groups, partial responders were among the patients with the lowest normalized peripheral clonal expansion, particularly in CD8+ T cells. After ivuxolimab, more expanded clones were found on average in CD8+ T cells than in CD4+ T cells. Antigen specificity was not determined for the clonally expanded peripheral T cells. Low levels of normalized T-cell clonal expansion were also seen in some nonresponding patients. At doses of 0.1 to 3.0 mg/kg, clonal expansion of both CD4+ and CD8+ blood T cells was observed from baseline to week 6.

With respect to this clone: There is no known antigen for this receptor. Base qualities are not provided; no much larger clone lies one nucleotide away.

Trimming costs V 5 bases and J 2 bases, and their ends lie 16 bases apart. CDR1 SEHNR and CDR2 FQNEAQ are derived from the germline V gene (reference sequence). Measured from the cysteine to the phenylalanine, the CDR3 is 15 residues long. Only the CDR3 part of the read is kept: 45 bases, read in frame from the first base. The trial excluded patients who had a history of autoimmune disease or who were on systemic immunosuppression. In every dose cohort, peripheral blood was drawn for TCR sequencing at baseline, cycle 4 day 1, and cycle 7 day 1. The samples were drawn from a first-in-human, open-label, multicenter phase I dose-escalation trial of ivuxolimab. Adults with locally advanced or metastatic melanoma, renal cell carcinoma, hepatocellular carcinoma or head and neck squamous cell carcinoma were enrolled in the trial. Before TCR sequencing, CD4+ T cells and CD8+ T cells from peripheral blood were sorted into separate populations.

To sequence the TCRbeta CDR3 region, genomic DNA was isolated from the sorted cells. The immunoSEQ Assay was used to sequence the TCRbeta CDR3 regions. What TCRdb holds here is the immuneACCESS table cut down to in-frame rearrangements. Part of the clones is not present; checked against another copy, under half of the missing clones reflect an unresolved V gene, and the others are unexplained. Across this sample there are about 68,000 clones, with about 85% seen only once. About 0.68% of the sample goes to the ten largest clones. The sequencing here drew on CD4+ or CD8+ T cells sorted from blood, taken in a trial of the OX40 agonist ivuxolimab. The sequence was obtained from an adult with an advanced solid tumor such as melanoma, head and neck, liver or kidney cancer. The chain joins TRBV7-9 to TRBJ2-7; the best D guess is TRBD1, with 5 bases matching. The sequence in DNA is TGTGCCAGCAGCGACTCCCAAACAGGTACCTACGAGCAGTACTTC. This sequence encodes CASSDSQTGTYEQYF. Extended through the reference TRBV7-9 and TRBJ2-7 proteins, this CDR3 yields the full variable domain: DTGVSQNPRHKITKRGQNVTFRCDPISEHNRLYWYRQTLGQGPEFLTYFQNEAQLEKSRLLSDRFSAERPKGSFSTLEIQRTEQGDSAMYLCASSDSQTGTYEQYFGPGTRLTVT.